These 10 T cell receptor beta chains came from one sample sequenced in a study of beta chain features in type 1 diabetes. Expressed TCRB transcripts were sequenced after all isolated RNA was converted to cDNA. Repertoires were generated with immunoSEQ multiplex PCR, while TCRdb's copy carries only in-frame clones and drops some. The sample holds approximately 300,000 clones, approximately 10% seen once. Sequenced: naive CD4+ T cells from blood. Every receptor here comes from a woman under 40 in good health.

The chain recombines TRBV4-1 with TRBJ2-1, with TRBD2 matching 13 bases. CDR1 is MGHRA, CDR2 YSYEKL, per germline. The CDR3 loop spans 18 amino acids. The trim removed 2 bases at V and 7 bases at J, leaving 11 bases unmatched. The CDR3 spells CASSQSPPGLAGRNEQFF. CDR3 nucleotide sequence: TGCGCCAGCAGCCAATCCCCGCCGGGACTAGCGGGAAGGAATGAGCAGTTCTTC.

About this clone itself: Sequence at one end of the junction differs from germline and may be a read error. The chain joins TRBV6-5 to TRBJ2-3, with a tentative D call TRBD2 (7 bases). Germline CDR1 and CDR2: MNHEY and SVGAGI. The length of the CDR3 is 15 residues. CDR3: CASSYSRGARDTQYF. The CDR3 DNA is TGTGCCAGCAGCTACTCACGGGGGGCCAGAGATACGCAGTATTTT.

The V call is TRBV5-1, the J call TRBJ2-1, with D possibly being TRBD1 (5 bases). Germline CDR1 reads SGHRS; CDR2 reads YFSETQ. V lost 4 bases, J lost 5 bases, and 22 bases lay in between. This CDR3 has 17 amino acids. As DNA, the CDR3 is TGCGCCAGCAGCCAAAACCCCCCAGGGTCTGACCACAATGAGCAGTTCTTC. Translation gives CASSQNPPGSDHNEQFF. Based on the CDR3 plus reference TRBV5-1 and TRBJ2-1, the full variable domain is KAGVTQTPRYLIKTRGQQVTLSCSPISGHRSVSWYQQTPGQGLQFLFEYFSETQRNKGNFPGRFSGRQFSNSRSEMNVSTLELGDSALYLCASSQNPPGSDHNEQFFGPGTRLTVL.

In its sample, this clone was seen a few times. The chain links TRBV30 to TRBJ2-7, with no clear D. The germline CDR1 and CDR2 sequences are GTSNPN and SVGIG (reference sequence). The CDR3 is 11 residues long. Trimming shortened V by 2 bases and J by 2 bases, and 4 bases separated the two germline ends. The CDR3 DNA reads TGTGCCTGGAGTCTCGCCTACGAGCAGTACTTC. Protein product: CAWSLAYEQYF.

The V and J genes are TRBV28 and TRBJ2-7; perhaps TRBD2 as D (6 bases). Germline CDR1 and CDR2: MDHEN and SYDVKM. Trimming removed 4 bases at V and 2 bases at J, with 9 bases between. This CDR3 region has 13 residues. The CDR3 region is CASSSAGPYEQYF. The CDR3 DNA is TGTGCCAGCAGTTCCGCGGGACCCTACGAGCAGTACTTC. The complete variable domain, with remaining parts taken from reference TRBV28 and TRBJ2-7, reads DVKVTQSSRYLVKRTGEKVFLECVQDMDHENMFWYRQDPGLGLRLIYFSYDVKMKEKGDIPEGYSVSREKKERFSLILESASTNQTSMYLCASSSAGPYEQYFGPGTRLTVT.

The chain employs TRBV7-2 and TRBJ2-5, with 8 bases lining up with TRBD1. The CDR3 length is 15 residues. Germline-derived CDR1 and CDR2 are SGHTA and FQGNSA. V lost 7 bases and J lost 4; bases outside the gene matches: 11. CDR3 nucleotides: TGTGCCAGCATACTTCAAGCCGGGACAGGAGAGACCCAGTACTTC. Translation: CASILQAGTGETQYF. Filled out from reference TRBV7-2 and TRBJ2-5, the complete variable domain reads GAGVSQSPSNKVTEKGKDVELRCDPISGHTALYWYRQSLGQGLEFLIYFQGNSAPDKSGLPSDRFSAERTGGSVSTLTIQRTQQEDSAVYLCASILQAGTGETQYFGPGTRLLVL.

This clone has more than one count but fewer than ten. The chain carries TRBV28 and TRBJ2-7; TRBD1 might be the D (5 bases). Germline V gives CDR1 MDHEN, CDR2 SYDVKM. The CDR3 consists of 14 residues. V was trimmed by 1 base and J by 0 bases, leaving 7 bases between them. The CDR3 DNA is TGTGCCAGCAGTTTATTAGGGGCCTCCTACGAGCAGTACTTC. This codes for CASSLLGASYEQYF.

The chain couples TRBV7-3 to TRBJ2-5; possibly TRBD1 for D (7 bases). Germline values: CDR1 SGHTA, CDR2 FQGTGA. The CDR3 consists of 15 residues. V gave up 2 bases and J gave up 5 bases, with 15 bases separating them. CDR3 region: CASSLGTARGETQYF. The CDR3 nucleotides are TGTGCCAGCAGCTTAGGGACAGCCCGGGGGGAGACCCAGTACTTC.

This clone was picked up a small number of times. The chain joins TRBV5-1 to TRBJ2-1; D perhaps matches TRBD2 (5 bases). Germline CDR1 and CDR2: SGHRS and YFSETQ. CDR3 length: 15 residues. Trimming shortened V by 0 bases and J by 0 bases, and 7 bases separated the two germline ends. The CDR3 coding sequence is TGCGCCAGCAGCTTGGGACGGGACTCCTACAATGAGCAGTTCTTC. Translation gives CASSLGRDSYNEQFF.

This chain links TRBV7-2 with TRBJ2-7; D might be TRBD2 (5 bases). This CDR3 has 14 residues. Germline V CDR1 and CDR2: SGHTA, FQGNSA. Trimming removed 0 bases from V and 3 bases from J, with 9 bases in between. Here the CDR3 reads CASSLAVTNYEQYF. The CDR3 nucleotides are TGTGCCAGCAGCTTAGCGGTGACTAACTACGAGCAGTACTTC.